This T cell receptor (beta chain) was found in a study of blood T cell repertoires in COVID-19. Source study methods: Reference gene primer amplification gave estimated nucleated cell counts. Clones were read by immunoSEQ multiplex PCR, and TCRdb kept only the in-frame ones, dropping some. Clonal size and the V and J genes are those of that table, whereas D and trimming came from the DNA. The sample records about 270,000 clones, about nine tenths being singletons. The germline gives CDR1 SNHLY, CDR2 FYNNEI. The CDR3 is made up of 14 amino acids. V was clipped by 8 bases and J by 11 bases; unmatched bases: 15.

The genes are TRBV2 and TRBJ1-1; TRBD1 aligns across 9 bases. This TCR came from a man between 35 and 55 years old with active or convalescent COVID-19. Sequencing input: peripheral blood. The CDR3 loop reads CASGKDRGFFMAFF. The CDR3 DNA follows: TGTGCCAGCGGGAAGGACAGGGGTTTTTTTATGGCTTTCTTT.